A selection of T cell receptor beta chains follows, all from one sample in a study of cytomegalovirus exposure and HLA in healthy donors. Sequenced by immunoSEQ multiplex PCR; TCRdb stores in-frame clones only, minus some. The data show approximately 120,000 clones, 73% seen once. The sequenced material came from PBMCs. These TCRs come from a man in his forties in good health and CMV-seronegative. Both conserved end residues are part of each CDR3. D genes are given only for firm matches. Size values are once, few and many counts, or a class for expanded clones, and some rows have none.

v_call: TRBV19
j_call: TRBJ1-1
cdr3_length: 14
clone_size: NA
d_call: TRBD1
cdr3_nt: TGTGCCAGTAGTGGAGGGGGCGAGAGCACTGAAGCTTTCTTT
cdr3_aa: CASSGGGESTEAFF

v_call: TRBV11-1
j_call: TRBJ1-2
cdr3_length: 18
clone_size: NA
d_call: TRBD1
cdr3_nt: TGTGCCAGCAGCTTTGGGACAGCACAGGGATCCGCGTACTATGGCTACACCTTC
cdr3_aa: CASSFGTAQGSAYYGYTF

v_call: TRBV7-9
j_call: TRBJ2-6
cdr3_length: 18
clone_size: NA
d_call: TRBD1
cdr3_nt: TGTGCCAGCAGCTTACACGGGACAGGGGAGGGTGGGGCCAACGTCCTGACTTTC
cdr3_aa: CASSLHGTGEGGANVLTF

v_call: TRBV7-9
j_call: TRBJ1-5
cdr3_length: 14
clone_size: NA
d_call: NA
cdr3_nt: TGTGCCAGCAGGCGGGACGGAAGCAATCAGCCCCAGCATTTT
cdr3_aa: CASRRDGSNQPQHF

v_call: TRBV4-3
j_call: TRBJ1-6
cdr3_length: 16
clone_size: NA
d_call: NA
cdr3_nt: TGCGCCAGCAGCCGGACGAAAGGGACAAGCAATTCACCCCTCCACTTT
cdr3_aa: CASSRTKGTSNSPLHF

v_call: TRBV4-2
j_call: TRBJ2-3
cdr3_length: 15
clone_size: NA
d_call: TRBD2
cdr3_nt: TGTGCCAGCAGCCTAAGCGGGGAGAGCACAGATACGCAGTATTTT
cdr3_aa: CASSLSGESTDTQYF

v_call: TRBV25-1
j_call: TRBJ2-7
cdr3_length: 15
clone_size: NA
d_call: TRBD1
cdr3_nt: TGTGCCAGCAGACAGTCCGGGACAGGAGTTGGCGAGCAGTACTTC
cdr3_aa: CASRQSGTGVGEQYF

v_call: TRBV18
j_call: TRBJ1-3
cdr3_length: 14
clone_size: NA
d_call: TRBD1
cdr3_nt: TGTGCCAGCTCCCCCGGGACAGACGGAAACACCATATATTTT
cdr3_aa: CASSPGTDGNTIYF

v_call: TRBV5-6
j_call: TRBJ2-7
cdr3_length: 15
clone_size: NA
d_call: TRBD2
cdr3_nt: TGTGCCAGCAGCCCGAGCGGGGGGAGCTCCTACGAGCAGTACTTC
cdr3_aa: CASSPSGGSSYEQYF

v_call: TRBV9
j_call: TRBJ2-3
cdr3_length: 21
clone_size: NA
d_call: TRBD2
cdr3_nt: TGTGCCAGCAGCGTAGGTCTGGTGGTGGCGGGGGGGCCCGTAGCAACAGATACGCAGTATTTT
cdr3_aa: CASSVGLVVAGGPVATDTQYF

v_call: TRBV7-3
j_call: TRBJ2-5
cdr3_length: 14
clone_size: NA
d_call: TRBD2
cdr3_nt: TGTGCCAGCAGCTCCCGGGGGGGATTGGAGACCCAGTACTTC
cdr3_aa: CASSSRGGLETQYF

v_call: TRBV27
j_call: TRBJ2-2
cdr3_length: 15
clone_size: NA
d_call: NA
cdr3_nt: TGTGCCAGCAGTTTGTCCCCAGAGAACACCGGGGAGCTGTTTTTT
cdr3_aa: CASSLSPENTGELFF

v_call: TRBV30
j_call: TRBJ2-7
cdr3_length: 14
clone_size: NA
d_call: NA
cdr3_nt: TGTGCCTGGAGACCGACAGTGAGCTCCTACGAGCAGTACTTC
cdr3_aa: CAWRPTVSSYEQYF

v_call: TRBV5-4
j_call: TRBJ2-2
cdr3_length: 15
clone_size: NA
d_call: NA
cdr3_nt: TGTGCCAGCAGCTTGGGGCAGGGGGGCACCGGGGAGCTGTTTTTT
cdr3_aa: CASSLGQGGTGELFF

v_call: TRBV7-2
j_call: TRBJ2-2
cdr3_length: 19
clone_size: once
d_call: TRBD2
cdr3_nt: TGTGCCAGCAGTTCTACTGGACTAGCGGGGAACCCGAACACCGGGGAGCTGTTTTTT
cdr3_aa: CASSSTGLAGNPNTGELFF

v_call: TRBV6-5
j_call: TRBJ2-3
cdr3_length: 14
clone_size: NA
d_call: NA
cdr3_nt: TGTGCCAGCAGTTACAGGACAGCCACAGATACGCAGTATTTT
cdr3_aa: CASSYRTATDTQYF

v_call: TRBV6-5
j_call: TRBJ2-7
cdr3_length: 13
clone_size: NA
d_call: TRBD1
cdr3_nt: TGTGCCAGCCAGACAGGGGTGTATGGCGAGCAGTACTTC
cdr3_aa: CASQTGVYGEQYF

v_call: TRBV7-9
j_call: TRBJ2-2
cdr3_length: 17
clone_size: NA
d_call: NA
cdr3_nt: TGTGCCAGCAGCTCTTCCGTAAAGGGGGATGAGACCGGGGAGCTGTTTTTT
cdr3_aa: CASSSSVKGDETGELFF

v_call: TRBV5-1
j_call: TRBJ2-7
cdr3_length: 15
clone_size: NA
d_call: NA
cdr3_nt: TGCGCCAGCAGCTCGGAGCTCCCGGCGGTAAGCGAGCAGTACTTC
cdr3_aa: CASSSELPAVSEQYF

v_call: TRBV7-2
j_call: TRBJ1-1
cdr3_length: 12
clone_size: NA
d_call: NA
cdr3_nt: TGTGCCAGCAGCCTCTCCCAGGGGTGGGCTTTCTTT
cdr3_aa: CASSLSQGWAFF

v_call: TRBV7-2
j_call: TRBJ2-7
cdr3_length: 15
clone_size: NA
d_call: NA
cdr3_nt: TGTGCCAGCAGCTTAGTCGTCCAGCGCTCCTACGAGCAGTACTTC
cdr3_aa: CASSLVVQRSYEQYF

v_call: TRBV4-1
j_call: TRBJ1-2
cdr3_length: 14
clone_size: NA
d_call: NA
cdr3_nt: TGCGCCAGCAGCCAAGAGGACAGCCTCTATGGCTACACCTTC
cdr3_aa: CASSQEDSLYGYTF

v_call: TRBV28
j_call: TRBJ2-2
cdr3_length: 18
clone_size: NA
d_call: TRBD2
cdr3_nt: TGTGCCAGCAGAGCCCGGGTTGCTAGCGGGGGATACACCGGGGAGCTGTTTTTT
cdr3_aa: CASRARVASGGYTGELFF

v_call: TRBV7-3
j_call: TRBJ2-1
cdr3_length: 15
clone_size: NA
d_call: TRBD1
cdr3_nt: TGTGCCAGCAGCTTAGACAGGGGGTCCTACAATGAGCAGTTCTTC
cdr3_aa: CASSLDRGSYNEQFF

v_call: TRBV5-4
j_call: TRBJ2-1
cdr3_length: 15
clone_size: NA
d_call: TRBD2
cdr3_nt: TGTGCCAGCAGCCGGGGACTAGCGAACTACAATGAGCAGTTCTTC
cdr3_aa: CASSRGLANYNEQFF

v_call: TRBV6-1
j_call: TRBJ1-2
cdr3_length: 13
clone_size: NA
d_call: TRBD1
cdr3_nt: TGTGCCAGCAGACAGGGGGGAAACTATGGCTACACCTTC
cdr3_aa: CASRQGGNYGYTF

v_call: TRBV18
j_call: TRBJ2-1
cdr3_length: 15
clone_size: few
d_call: TRBD1
cdr3_nt: TGTGCCAGCTCACCAATGGCAGGGGGCCTACATGAGCAGTTCTTC
cdr3_aa: CASSPMAGGLHEQFF

v_call: TRBV4-1
j_call: TRBJ2-7
cdr3_length: 15
clone_size: few
d_call: NA
cdr3_nt: TGCGCCAGCAGCCAAGGAGTTCAGGGGATACACGAGCAGTACTTC
cdr3_aa: CASSQGVQGIHEQYF

v_call: TRBV4-2
j_call: TRBJ1-1
cdr3_length: 13
clone_size: NA
d_call: NA
cdr3_nt: TGTGCCAGCAGCCGGCAAACAGGGACTGAAGCTTTCTTT
cdr3_aa: CASSRQTGTEAFF

v_call: TRBV9
j_call: TRBJ2-5
cdr3_length: 11
clone_size: NA
d_call: TRBD1
cdr3_nt: TGTGCCAGCAGCTCGCCGGGACAGGTTTACTTC
cdr3_aa: CASSSPGQVYF

v_call: TRBV7-2
j_call: TRBJ2-7
cdr3_length: 15
clone_size: NA
d_call: TRBD1
cdr3_nt: TGTGCCAGCAGCTTAGTTAGGGGGCGCTCCCACGAGCAGTACTTC
cdr3_aa: CASSLVRGRSHEQYF

v_call: TRBV5-1
j_call: TRBJ2-2
cdr3_length: 15
clone_size: NA
d_call: NA
cdr3_nt: TGCGCCAGCAGCTTGGCCGAAAACAGAGCCGGGGAGCTGTTTTTT
cdr3_aa: CASSLAENRAGELFF

v_call: TRBV11-2
j_call: TRBJ1-1
cdr3_length: 13
clone_size: NA
d_call: NA
cdr3_nt: TGTGCCAGCAGCCCCGTGCGGGGCACTGAAGCTTTCTTT
cdr3_aa: CASSPVRGTEAFF

v_call: TRBV4-3
j_call: TRBJ2-2
cdr3_length: 15
clone_size: NA
d_call: TRBD1
cdr3_nt: TGCGCCAGCAGCCCGGGGACAGCGAACACCGGGGAGCTGTTTTTT
cdr3_aa: CASSPGTANTGELFF

v_call: TRBV6-5
j_call: TRBJ2-2
cdr3_length: 15
clone_size: few
d_call: NA
cdr3_nt: TGTGCCAGCAGTTACTCGAACGGTAACACCGGGGAGCTGTTTTTT
cdr3_aa: CASSYSNGNTGELFF

v_call: TRBV6-6
j_call: TRBJ1-4
cdr3_length: 15
clone_size: NA
d_call: NA
cdr3_nt: TGTGCCAGCAGTTACTCCGGGGGAACTAATGAAAAACTGTTTTTT
cdr3_aa: CASSYSGGTNEKLFF

v_call: TRBV30
j_call: TRBJ2-7
cdr3_length: 15
clone_size: NA
d_call: NA
cdr3_nt: TGTGCCTGGAGTGTTCGAGGGGGGGACTCCTACGAGCAGTACTTC
cdr3_aa: CAWSVRGGDSYEQYF

v_call: TRBV7-2
j_call: TRBJ1-3
cdr3_length: 14
clone_size: NA
d_call: NA
cdr3_nt: TGTGCCAGCGGACTACGAGTCTCTGGAAACACCATATATTTT
cdr3_aa: CASGLRVSGNTIYF

v_call: TRBV4-3
j_call: TRBJ2-5
cdr3_length: 15
clone_size: NA
d_call: NA
cdr3_nt: TGCGCCAGCAGCGGCAGGGCAGCTCCACAAGAGACCCAGTACTTC
cdr3_aa: CASSGRAAPQETQYF

v_call: TRBV7-2
j_call: TRBJ1-2
cdr3_length: 13
clone_size: few
d_call: TRBD1
cdr3_nt: TGTGCCAGCAGCCGGGACAGGAACTATGGCTACACCTTC
cdr3_aa: CASSRDRNYGYTF

v_call: TRBV9
j_call: TRBJ2-2
cdr3_length: 18
clone_size: once
d_call: NA
cdr3_nt: TGTGCCAGCAGCTCCAGACTAGTAATGGGTCGAAACACCGGGGAGCTGTTTTTT
cdr3_aa: CASSSRLVMGRNTGELFF

v_call: TRBV7-6
j_call: TRBJ2-3
cdr3_length: 15
clone_size: few
d_call: TRBD2
cdr3_nt: TGTGCCAGCAGCAAGACTAGCGGGGGATCAGATACGCAGTATTTT
cdr3_aa: CASSKTSGGSDTQYF

v_call: TRBV19
j_call: TRBJ1-1
cdr3_length: 13
clone_size: NA
d_call: NA
cdr3_nt: TGTGCCAGTAGTATGACACGTAACACTGAAGCTTTCTTT
cdr3_aa: CASSMTRNTEAFF

v_call: TRBV5-1
j_call: TRBJ1-1
cdr3_length: 13
clone_size: few
d_call: NA
cdr3_nt: TGCGCCAGCAGCTGGACAGAGAACACTGAAGCTTTCTTT
cdr3_aa: CASSWTENTEAFF

v_call: TRBV10-3
j_call: TRBJ1-1
cdr3_length: 12
clone_size: NA
d_call: NA
cdr3_nt: TGTGCCATCTCAGGGGTGAACACTGAAGCTTTCTTT
cdr3_aa: CAISGVNTEAFF

v_call: TRBV25-1
j_call: TRBJ1-6
cdr3_length: 14
clone_size: few
d_call: NA
cdr3_nt: TGTGCCAGCAGTGAAGCCAGGGCTAATTCACCCCTCCACTTT
cdr3_aa: CASSEARANSPLHF

v_call: TRBV7-2
j_call: TRBJ1-2
cdr3_length: 15
clone_size: NA
d_call: TRBD1
cdr3_nt: TGTGCCAGCAGCTTATTCGACGACAGGGCGTTTGGCTACACCTTC
cdr3_aa: CASSLFDDRAFGYTF

v_call: TRBV4-1
j_call: TRBJ1-1
cdr3_length: 14
clone_size: once
d_call: NA
cdr3_nt: TGCGCCAGCAGCCAAGATTTGCGGAACACTGAAGCTTTCTTT
cdr3_aa: CASSQDLRNTEAFF

v_call: TRBV7-8
j_call: TRBJ2-7
cdr3_length: 14
clone_size: NA
d_call: NA
cdr3_nt: TGTGCCAGCAGCTTAGTCAGGGGCAGGAACGAGCAGTACTTC
cdr3_aa: CASSLVRGRNEQYF

v_call: TRBV28
j_call: TRBJ2-7
cdr3_length: 11
clone_size: NA
d_call: NA
cdr3_nt: TGTGCCAGCAGTCCTAACTACGAGCAGTACTTC
cdr3_aa: CASSPNYEQYF

v_call: TRBV14
j_call: TRBJ1-5
cdr3_length: 16
clone_size: once
d_call: NA
cdr3_nt: TGTGCCAGCAGCCAAGGCTTAGAGGAGGGCAATCAGCCCCAGCATTTT
cdr3_aa: CASSQGLEEGNQPQHF

v_call: TRBV9
j_call: TRBJ2-6
cdr3_length: 18
clone_size: few
d_call: NA
cdr3_nt: TGTGCCAGCAGCCCTACGCGACAGTCGTCCTCTGGGGCCAACGTCCTGACTTTC
cdr3_aa: CASSPTRQSSSGANVLTF

v_call: TRBV5-1
j_call: TRBJ1-2
cdr3_length: 15
clone_size: NA
d_call: TRBD1
cdr3_nt: TGCGCCAGCAGCCAAAACGACAGGGGTGTCTATGGCTACACCTTC
cdr3_aa: CASSQNDRGVYGYTF